Described below is a single TCR beta chain sequence and its context. Its antigen is not known. The sample is drawn from a study of cytomegalovirus exposure and HLA in healthy donors. Study outcomes and limitations: CMV serostatus alone was available as immune exposure information. In a later analysis, DRB1 alleles had the most associated TCRs; HLA-C alleles the fewest.

PCR used 60 Vbeta primers and 13 Jbeta primers. Generated by immunoSEQ multiplex PCR, the TCRdb table keeps only in-frame clones and is missing some. The sample has 75,000 to 95,000 clones, roughly 69% seen once. From germline, CDR1 is MNHEY and CDR2 SVGAGI. The CDR3 spans 15 residues. After removal of 5 bases from V and 5 bases from J, the junction contained 11 bases not matched to a gene. The source material was PBMCs. The TCR was taken from a woman aged 25-40 years in good health and CMV-seronegative. The V gene is TRBV6-5, the J gene TRBJ2-5, with 7 bases aligning to TRBD1. The CDR3 coding sequence is TGTGCCAGCAGTCTCACAGGGGACCTGGGGGAGACCCAGTACTTC. The encoded protein is CASSLTGDLGETQYF.